Each of the 9 T cell receptor beta chains below was sequenced from the same sample in a study of cytotoxic CD8 clonotypes in ibrutinib-treated CLL. Repertoires were generated with immunoSEQ multiplex PCR, while TCRdb's copy carries only in-frame clones and drops some. The table lists some 200,000 clones, around 70% of them singletons. The sample consisted of PBMCs, taken after 24 months of ibrutinib treatment. These receptors were obtained from a human donor with chronic lymphocytic leukemia.

This clone has just a few counts. The J gene is TRBJ1-2, the V gene TRBV19; D not certain. Germline CDR1 and CDR2: LNHDA and SQIVND (reference sequence). V lost 2 bases and J 6 bases, leaving 13 bases between the germline ends. The CDR3 loop spans 14 amino acids. CDR3 sequence: CASSIIFSRDGYTF. CDR3 coding DNA: TGTGCCAGTAGTATAATTTTCTCTCGGGATGGCTACACCTTC.

This clone was detected a few times. The chain uses TRBV11-2 and TRBJ1-1; no clear D gene. This CDR3 contains 16 residues. V was trimmed by 6 bases and J by 3 bases, leaving 20 bases between them. CDR1 and CDR2 (germline): SGHAT, FQNNGV. This CDR3 is CASSLGSFESDTEAFF. CDR3 in DNA: TGTGCCAGCAGTTTGGGGAGCTTCGAAAGTGACACTGAAGCTTTCTTT.

This clone was picked up a small number of times. The chain has TRBV7-9 and TRBJ1-2; D is ambiguous. The CDR3 consists of 14 residues. Trimming took 3 bases from V and 2 from J, leaving 10 bases between them. CDR1 and CDR2 (germline): SEHNR, FQNEAQ (reference sequence). The CDR3 DNA reads TGTGCCAGCAGCTTCCCCCAAGAAAACTATGGCTACACCTTC. This codes for CASSFPQENYGYTF.

The chain joins TRBV11-2 to TRBJ1-5, with 8 bases identical to TRBD1. The CDR3 is 14 amino acids. The germline V gene encodes CDR1 SGHAT and CDR2 FQNNGV. V dropped 4 bases and J dropped 6; count of bases not matched to a gene: 5. Here the CDR3 DNA reads TGTGCCAGCAGCTCAGGACAGGGAACTCAGCCCCAGCATTTT. It specifies CASSSGQGTQPQHF.

This chain joins TRBV30 and TRBJ1-4; no reliable D call. V dropped 5 bases and J dropped 7 bases, with 20 bases sitting between them. Germline V gene lookup returns CDR1 GTSNPN and CDR2 SVGIG (reference sequence). This CDR3 contains 15 residues. The CDR3: CAWGFSGPWGEKLFF. CDR3 sequence (DNA): TGTGCCTGGGGTTTCTCCGGTCCCTGGGGTGAAAAACTGTTTTTT.

This clone was picked up a small number of times. V gene TRBV7-2 combines with J gene TRBJ2-1; no reliable D call. Germline CDR1 SGHTA, CDR2 FQGNSA. Trimming cost V 4 bases and J 10 bases, with 11 bases left between them. The CDR3 is 12 residues long. The CDR3 here is CASSSLTWEQFF. In nucleotides, the CDR3 is TGTGCCAGCAGCTCTCTCACCTGGGAGCAGTTCTTC.

This chain connects TRBV5-1 to TRBJ2-2; 8 bases are shared with TRBD2. The CDR3 runs 16 residues. V shed 3 bases, J shed 2 bases, and the junction held 6 bases outside the gene matches. CDR1 is SGHRS, CDR2 YFSETQ, per germline. CDR3 in DNA: TGCGCCAGCAGCTGGTTCAGCGGGGGTAACACCGGGGAGCTGTTTTTT. It translates to CASSWFSGGNTGELFF.

The chain has TRBV6-6 and TRBJ2-1; D is tentatively TRBD1 or TRBD2 (5 bases each). Germline V lookup: CDR1 MNHNY, CDR2 SVGAGI (reference sequence). Between the trimmed V and J ends, which lost 8 bases and 5 bases, there was a span of 10 bases. The length of the CDR3 is 12 residues. CDR3 sequence reads: CASRDPNNEQFF. The CDR3 coding sequence is TGTGCCAGCCGGGACCCGAACAATGAGCAGTTCTTC.

The rearrangement links TRBV18 to TRBJ2-7; TRBD1 is a possible D gene (6 bases). The CDR3 has 13 residues. Germline V gene data show CDR1 as KGHSH and CDR2 as LQKENI. With 5 bases removed from V and 1 base from J, the gap between germline ends came to 9 bases. The chain's CDR3 is CASSGQWSYEQYF. As DNA, the CDR3 is TGTGCCAGCTCAGGACAGTGGTCCTACGAGCAGTACTTC.